This T cell receptor (beta chain) is drawn from a study of cytomegalovirus exposure and HLA in healthy donors. The study ran its PCR with 60 Vbeta and 13 Jbeta primers. Assay: immunoSEQ multiplex PCR; the TCRdb copy retains only in-frame clones and omits some. This table holds just over 150,000 clones, roughly 70% found once. The CDR3 extends over 13 amino acids. Germline-derived CDR1 and CDR2 are MNHEY and SVGAGI. The sequence derives from a middle-aged man in good health and CMV-seropositive. The sequencing input was PBMCs. The J gene is TRBJ2-5, the V gene TRBV6-5, with D unclear. The last part of the DNA fits TRBJ2-7 better; the J call may be wrong. CDR3 amino acids: CASSYAGYGEQYF. The CDR3 DNA reads TGTGCCAGCAGTTACGCAGGATACGGCGAGCAGTACTTC.